This T cell receptor (beta chain) was profiled in a study of OX40 agonist ivuxolimab in advanced cancers. Study overall: Two cutaneous melanoma patients and one hepatocellular carcinoma patient, three in all, had partial responses. General study results and limits: Which antigen the expanded peripheral T cells recognized is unknown. Some patients who did not respond also had low normalized T-cell clonal expansion.

Per germline, CDR1 SGHDT and CDR2 YYEEEE. V lost 4 bases to trimming and J lost 7 bases; unmatched junction nucleotides: 9. This CDR3 has 15 residues. The method was immunoSEQ multiplex PCR; TCRdb's version includes in-frame clones alone and lacks a portion of them. Of 35,000 to 50,000 clones in the sample, approximately 84% are singletons; the top ten hold 30% to 35%. Patients with a history of autoimmune disease or on systemic immunosuppression were excluded. Concerning this clone itself: Its antigen is not known.

The starting material was CD4+ or CD8+ T cells sorted from blood, obtained in a trial of the OX40 agonist ivuxolimab. The chain recombines TRBV5-6 with TRBJ1-5; 9 bases are shared with TRBD1. The sequence was collected from an adult with an advanced solid tumor such as melanoma, head and neck, liver or kidney cancer. The CDR3 region is CASSGGQGLGQPQHF. Here the CDR3 DNA reads TGTGCCAGCAGCGGGGGACAGGGACTTGGCCAGCCCCAGCATTTT.